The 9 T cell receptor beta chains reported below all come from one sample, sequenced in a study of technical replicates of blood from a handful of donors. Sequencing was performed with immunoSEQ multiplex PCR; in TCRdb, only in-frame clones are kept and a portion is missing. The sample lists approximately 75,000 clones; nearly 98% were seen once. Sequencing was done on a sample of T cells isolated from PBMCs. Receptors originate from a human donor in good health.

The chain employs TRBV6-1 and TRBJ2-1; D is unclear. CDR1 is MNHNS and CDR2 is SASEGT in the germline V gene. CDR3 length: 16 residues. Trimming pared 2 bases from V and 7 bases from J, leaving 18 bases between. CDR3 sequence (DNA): TGTGCCAGCAGTGAACTAGTCCGCGACCTCCTTAATGAGCAGTTCTTC. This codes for CASSELVRDLLNEQFF.

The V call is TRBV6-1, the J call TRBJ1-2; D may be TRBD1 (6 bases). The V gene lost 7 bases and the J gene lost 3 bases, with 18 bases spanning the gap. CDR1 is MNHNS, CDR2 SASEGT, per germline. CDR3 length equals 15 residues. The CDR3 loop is CASIQQGSWDYGYTF. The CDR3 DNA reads TGTGCCAGCATTCAACAGGGAAGTTGGGACTATGGCTACACCTTC.

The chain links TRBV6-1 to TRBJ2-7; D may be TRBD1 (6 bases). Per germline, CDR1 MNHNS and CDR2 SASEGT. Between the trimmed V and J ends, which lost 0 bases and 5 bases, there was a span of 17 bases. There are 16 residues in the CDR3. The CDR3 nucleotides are TGTGCCAGCAGTGAAGCTTTTCAGGGGAGTATCCACGAGCAGTACTTC. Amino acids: CASSEAFQGSIHEQYF.

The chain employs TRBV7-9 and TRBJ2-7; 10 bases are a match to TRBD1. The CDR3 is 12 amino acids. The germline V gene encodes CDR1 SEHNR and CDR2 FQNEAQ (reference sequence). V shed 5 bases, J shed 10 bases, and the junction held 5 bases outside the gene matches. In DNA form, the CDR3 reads TGTGCCAGCAGCCCGGACAGGGGGAAACAGTACTTC. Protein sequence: CASSPDRGKQYF.

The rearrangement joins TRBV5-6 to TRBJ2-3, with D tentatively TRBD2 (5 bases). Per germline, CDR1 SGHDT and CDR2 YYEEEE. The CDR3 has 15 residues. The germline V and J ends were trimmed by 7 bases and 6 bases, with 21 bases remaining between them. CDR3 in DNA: TGTGCCAGCTCCCGGGTAGCGAACATGGCGGATACGCAGTATTTT. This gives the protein CASSRVANMADTQYF.

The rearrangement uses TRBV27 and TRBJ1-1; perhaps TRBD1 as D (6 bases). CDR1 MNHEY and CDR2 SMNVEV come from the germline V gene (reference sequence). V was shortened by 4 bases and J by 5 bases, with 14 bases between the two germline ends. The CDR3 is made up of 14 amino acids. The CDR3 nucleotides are TGTGCCAGCAGTTGGGCAGGGGAAGGGACTGAAGCTTTCTTT. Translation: CASSWAGEGTEAFF.

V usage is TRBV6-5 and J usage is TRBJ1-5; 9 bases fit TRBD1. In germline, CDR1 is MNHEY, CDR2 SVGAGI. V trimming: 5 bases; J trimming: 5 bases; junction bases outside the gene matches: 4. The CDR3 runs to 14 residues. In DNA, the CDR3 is TGTGCCAGCAGTAACAGGGGGCCTTATCAGCCCCAGCATTTT. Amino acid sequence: CASSNRGPYQPQHF.

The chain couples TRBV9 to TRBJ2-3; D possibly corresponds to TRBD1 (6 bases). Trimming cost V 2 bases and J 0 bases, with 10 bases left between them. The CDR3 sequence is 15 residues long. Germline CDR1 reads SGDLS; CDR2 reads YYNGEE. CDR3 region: CASSVWGQSTDTQYF. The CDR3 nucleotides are TGTGCCAGCAGCGTTTGGGGGCAGAGCACAGATACGCAGTATTTT.

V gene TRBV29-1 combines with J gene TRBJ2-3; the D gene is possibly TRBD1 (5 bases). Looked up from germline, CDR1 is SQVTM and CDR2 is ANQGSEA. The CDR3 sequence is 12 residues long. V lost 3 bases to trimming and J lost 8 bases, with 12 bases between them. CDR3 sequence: CSVDPGKSTQYF. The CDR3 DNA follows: TGCAGCGTTGATCCAGGGAAGAGTACGCAGTATTTT.